Listed here are 29 T cell receptor beta chains from one sample, sequenced in a study of blood T cell repertoires in COVID-19. The table came from immunoSEQ multiplex PCR; TCRdb's copy has only in-frame clones and leaves some out. The data show about 230,000 clones, approximately 82% seen once. Sequenced input: peripheral blood. The receptor source for this set is a man aged 40-49 years who had recovered from COVID-19.

This sequence joins TRBV20-1 and TRBJ2-2; 7 bases fit TRBD1. This CDR3 is 16 amino acids long. CDR1 and CDR2 (germline): DFQATT, SNEGSKA (reference sequence). V was pared by 6 bases and J by 1 base, with 11 bases of the junction left unmatched. The CDR3 protein is CSASRGQERNTGELFF. Written as DNA, the CDR3 is TGCAGTGCAAGTAGAGGACAGGAAAGGAACACCGGGGAGCTGTTTTTT.

The V gene is TRBV18, the J gene TRBJ1-5; possibly TRBD1 for D (5 bases). The CDR3 contains 19 residues. Trimming left V 4 bases short and J 2 bases short, with 24 bases between. Germline values: CDR1 KGHSH, CDR2 LQKENI. The CDR3 DNA reads as TGTGCCAGCTCACTTACCACGACTTGGGAGGGGTATGGCAATCAGCCCCAGCATTTT. It encodes CASSLTTTWEGYGNQPQHF.

In this sample, this clone turned up a few times. The chain has TRBV5-1 and TRBJ2-7, with a weak D call TRBD2 (5 bases). The CDR3 contains 13 residues. Trimming took 4 bases from V and 9 from J, leaving 17 bases between them. CDR1 is SGHRS, CDR2 YFSETQ, per germline. The CDR3 region has the DNA TGCGCCAGCAGCGTGGAACTTCCCCGGGGGCAGTACTTC. It yields the protein CASSVELPRGQYF. Variable domain in full (rest from reference TRBV5-1 and TRBJ2-7): KAGVTQTPRYLIKTRGQQVTLSCSPISGHRSVSWYQQTPGQGLQFLFEYFSETQRNKGNFPGRFSGRQFSNSRSEMNVSTLELGDSALYLCASSVELPRGQYFGPGTRLTVT.

The CDR3 DNA is TGTGCCAGCAGTGCGACATGGGACACCGGGGAGCTGTTTTTT. Translated: CASSATWDTGELFF. V is TRBV25-1 and J is TRBJ2-2; D is unresolved. Germline V gives CDR1 MGHDK, CDR2 SYGVNS. The length of the CDR3 is 14 residues. V lost 4 bases and J lost 3, with 9 bases in between. The entire variable domain, with the rest obtained from reference TRBV25-1 and TRBJ2-2, is as follows: EADIYQTPRYLVIGTGKKITLECSQTMGHDKMYWYQQDPGMELHLIHYSYGVNSTEKGDLSSESTVSRIRTEHFPLTLESARPSHTSQYLCASSATWDTGELFFGEGSRLTVL.

The chain joins TRBV29-1 to TRBJ2-5; TRBD2 is a possible D gene (6 bases). The length of the CDR3 is 14 residues. V lost 4 bases and J 3 bases, leaving 15 bases between the germline ends. Germline CDR1 and CDR2: SQVTM and ANQGSEA. CDR3 bases: TGCAGCGTTGTCCTGGGGGACTGGGAAGAGACCCAGTACTTC. It is translated as CSVVLGDWEETQYF.

The chain employs TRBV7-9 and TRBJ2-7, with 10 bases aligning to TRBD1. The CDR3 sequence is 15 residues long. The V segment lost 5 bases and the J segment 5 bases; nucleotides outside the gene matches: 9. Germline values: CDR1 SEHNR, CDR2 FQNEAQ (reference sequence). This CDR3 reads CASSEVTGGYDEQYF. CDR3 nucleotide sequence: TGTGCCAGCAGCGAAGTGACAGGGGGCTACGACGAGCAGTACTTC.

The V call is TRBV5-1, the J call TRBJ2-7; TRBD2 agrees at 10 bases. Germline loops: CDR1 SGHRS, CDR2 YFSETQ. There are 15 residues in the CDR3. After removal of 0 bases from V and 3 bases from J, the junction contained 3 bases not matched to a gene. The CDR3 DNA follows: TGCGCCAGCAGCTTGGCTAGCGGGAGCGGCTACGAGCAGTACTTC. Amino acid sequence: CASSLASGSGYEQYF.

The chain combines TRBV6-6 with TRBJ1-1; no definite D call. Trimming removed 3 bases at V and 2 bases at J, with 10 bases between. CDR1 is MNHNY and CDR2 is SVGAGI in the germline V gene (reference sequence). This CDR3 is 14 amino acids long. The CDR3 DNA is TGTGCCAGCAGTTATAACGGAGTAAACACTGAAGCTTTCTTT. Translating it yields CASSYNGVNTEAFF.

The chain is built from TRBV5-1 and TRBJ2-5, with 16 positions matching TRBD2. J gave up 5 bases and V 4 bases, and 14 bases lay outside the gene matches. Per the germline V gene, CDR1 is SGHRS and CDR2 is YFSETQ. This CDR3 is built from 19 residues. CDR3: CASSRGLAGGPGFMETQYF. CDR3 DNA sequence: TGCGCCAGCAGCCGGGGACTAGCGGGAGGGCCAGGGTTTATGGAGACCCAGTACTTC.

This clone appeared a few times. J is TRBJ2-7 and V is TRBV28; D might be TRBD1 (6 bases). V was trimmed by 8 bases and J by 6 bases, leaving 17 bases between them. The CDR3 totals 13 residues. Germline V CDR1 and CDR2: MDHEN, SYDVKM. This CDR3 reads CASLLGRGGEQYF. CDR3 bases: TGTGCCAGCCTCCTAGGCAGGGGCGGCGAGCAGTACTTC.

The gene calls are TRBV7-9 and TRBJ1-4, with 9 bases aligning to TRBD1. CDR3 length equals 15 residues. Trimming removed 5 bases from V and 7 bases from J; junction bases left unmatched: 8. Germline CDR1 is SEHNR and CDR2 is FQNEAQ (reference sequence). The CDR3 region has the DNA TGTGCCAGCAGCATATGGACAGGGGAGTCTGAAAAACTGTTTTTT. This gives the protein CASSIWTGESEKLFF.

As for this clone: Additional DNA sequences in this sample encode the identical CDR3. The CDR3 is CASSSGYNEQFF. CDR3 in DNA: TGCGCCAGCAGCTCCGGTTACAATGAGCAGTTCTTC. The rearrangement uses TRBV5-1 and TRBJ2-1; D ambiguous. Germline assignment: CDR1 SGHRS and CDR2 YFSETQ. The CDR3 consists of 12 residues. The germline V and J ends were trimmed by 3 bases and 4 bases, with 5 bases remaining between them.

The CDR3 DNA is TGTGCCAGCAGCTCCCCTAGCGGGCCAGATACGCAGTATTTT. It translates to CASSSPSGPDTQYF. The V call is TRBV5-4, the J call TRBJ2-3; 8 nucleotides match TRBD2. The CDR3 runs to 14 residues. The V and J ends lost 3 bases and 4 bases, in that order; junction bases with no gene match: 4. The germline gives CDR1 SGHNT, CDR2 YYREEE (reference sequence).

The J gene is TRBJ1-2, the V gene TRBV23-1; D is possibly TRBD1 (6 bases). TRBV23-1 is marked as an open reading frame, function uncertain. The CDR3 totals 11 residues. With 6 bases removed from V and 8 bases from J, the gap between germline ends came to 10 bases. This CDR3 is CASREDRGYTF. The CDR3, as DNA: TGCGCCAGCAGGGAAGACAGGGGCTACACCTTC.

The chain is built from TRBV4-3 and TRBJ2-1, with TRBD2 matching over 10 bases. Germline V CDR1 and CDR2: LGHNA, YSLEER. The CDR3 totals 16 residues. With V trimmed by 2 bases and J by 3 bases, 4 bases remained unmatched. For the CDR3, the DNA is TGCGCCAGCAGCCAACTAGCGGGAGAGGGCTACAATGAGCAGTTCTTC. It encodes CASSQLAGEGYNEQFF.

The chain carries TRBV6-1 and TRBJ2-3; 7 bases line up with TRBD2. Germline assignment: CDR1 MNHNS and CDR2 SASEGT. This CDR3 spans 16 amino acids. Trimming removed 3 bases from V and 5 bases from J; junction bases left unmatched: 11. This chain's CDR3 is CASSDYGLVLEDTQYF. CDR3 nucleotides: TGTGCCAGCAGTGATTATGGACTAGTTCTCGAAGATACGCAGTATTTT.

The rearrangement uses TRBV5-1 and TRBJ2-7, with 11 nucleotides matching TRBD1. Trimming cost V 4 bases and J 6 bases; bases outside gene matches: 6. CDR3 size: 14 residues. CDR1 and CDR2 (germline): SGHRS, YFSETQ. The CDR3 loop is CASSQRTGGSEQYF. Here the CDR3 DNA reads TGCGCCAGCAGCCAAAGGACAGGGGGCTCCGAGCAGTACTTC.

The J gene is TRBJ1-1, the V gene TRBV5-4; the D gene is possibly TRBD1 (5 bases). Germline CDR1 SGHNT, CDR2 YYREEE (reference sequence). The CDR3 length is 14 residues. V lost 0 bases to trimming and J lost 3 bases, with 9 bases between them. The CDR3 protein is CASSLAGRDTEAFF. DNA for the CDR3: TGTGCCAGCAGCTTGGCCGGCAGGGACACTGAAGCTTTCTTT.

The rearrangement joins TRBV7-6 to TRBJ1-2; D is perhaps TRBD1 (5 bases). This CDR3 is 13 amino acids long. V lost 6 bases, J lost 8 bases, and 16 bases lay in between. Germline V gives CDR1 SGHVS, CDR2 FNYEAQ. The CDR3 spells CASSPGGVYGYTF. The CDR3 DNA follows: TGTGCCAGCAGTCCCGGGGGGGTCTACGGCTACACCTTC.

CDR3 DNA sequence: TGTGCCAGCAGCGGACCCGGGACAGGGAACACCGGGGAGCTGTTTTTT. Its translation is CASSGPGTGNTGELFF. The chain carries TRBV2 and TRBJ2-2, with 8 bases lining up with TRBD1. The CDR3 has 16 residues. The germline gives CDR1 SNHLY, CDR2 FYNNEI. Trimming cost V 6 bases and J 1 base; bases outside gene matches: 7.

CDR3 DNA: TGTGCCAGCAGTTTGGGACTAGCGGGAGGGGATACGCAGTATTTT. The encoded protein is CASSLGLAGGDTQYF. The rearrangement links TRBV7-2 to TRBJ2-3, with TRBD2 matching over 16 bases. The germline gives CDR1 SGHTA, CDR2 FQGNSA. This CDR3 contains 15 residues. Trimming took 6 bases from V and 6 from J; bases not matched to a gene: 3.

This chain connects TRBV10-2 to TRBJ2-2, with 9 bases matching TRBD2. Germline-derived CDR1 and CDR2 are WSHSY and SAAADI. Trimming removed 10 bases from V and 4 bases from J; junction bases left unmatched: 4. The CDR3 spans 13 residues. DNA of the CDR3: TGCGCCAATAGCGGGAGTGTCACCGGGGAGCTGTTTTTT. Amino acid sequence: CANSGSVTGELFF.

V gene TRBV6-5 combines with J gene TRBJ2-3; TRBD2 aligns across 15 bases. Germline V gives CDR1 MNHEY, CDR2 SVGAGI. V lost 6 bases and J lost 8; bases outside the gene matches: 0. This CDR3 has 13 residues. CDR3 sequence: CASRGLAGGTQYF. For the CDR3, the DNA is TGTGCCAGCAGGGGACTAGCGGGAGGTACGCAGTATTTT.

J is TRBJ2-1 and V is TRBV30; 7 nucleotides match TRBD2. The CDR3 length is 13 residues. Germline CDR1 GTSNPN, CDR2 SVGIG (reference sequence). V lost 2 bases and J lost 12; bases outside the gene matches: 10. CDR3 sequence: CAWSQPGLRAQFF. CDR3 bases: TGTGCCTGGAGTCAGCCGGGACTAAGGGCGCAGTTCTTC.

This clone was seen only once. J is TRBJ2-3 and V is TRBV7-9, with D unclear. Trimming cost V 5 bases and J 3 bases, with 15 bases left between them. This CDR3 has 15 residues. CDR1 and CDR2 (germline): SEHNR, FQNEAQ (reference sequence). The CDR3 is CASSPALAQTDTQYF. The CDR3 bases are TGTGCCAGCAGCCCCGCCCTGGCCCAGACAGATACGCAGTATTTT.

In nucleotides, the CDR3 is TGTGCCAGCACCAGTAGAGGATTAGCGGGAGGAGAGACCCAGTACTTC. It codes for CASTSRGLAGGETQYF. The gene calls are TRBV5-5 and TRBJ2-5; 10 bases are shared with TRBD2. V was clipped by 6 bases and J by 4 bases; unmatched bases: 12. Per germline, CDR1 SGHKS and CDR2 YYEKEE (reference sequence). CDR3 length: 16 residues.

The chain is built from TRBV5-4 and TRBJ2-3; TRBD2 matches 11 bases. The CDR3 totals 17 residues. Unmatched junction bases numbered 6, after V lost 0 bases and J lost 3 bases. In germline, CDR1 is SGHNT, CDR2 YYREEE (reference sequence). The CDR3 is CASSLVVSGGATDTQYF. The DNA for the CDR3 is TGTGCCAGCAGCTTGGTTGTTAGCGGGGGGGCAACAGATACGCAGTATTTT.

The chain recombines TRBV5-1 with TRBJ1-1; the D gene is possibly TRBD1 (6 bases). The germline CDR1 and CDR2 sequences are SGHRS and YFSETQ. The CDR3 sequence is 14 residues long. Trimming removed 0 bases at V and 4 bases at J, with 10 bases between. DNA for the CDR3: TGCGCCAGCAGCTTGGCGACAGGAGGCACTGAAGCTTTCTTT. Protein sequence: CASSLATGGTEAFF. The full variable domain, in which reference TRBV5-1 and TRBJ1-1 provide the parts outside the CDR3, is KAGVTQTPRYLIKTRGQQVTLSCSPISGHRSVSWYQQTPGQGLQFLFEYFSETQRNKGNFPGRFSGRQFSNSRSEMNVSTLELGDSALYLCASSLATGGTEAFFGQGTRLTVV.

This rearrangement joins TRBV10-3 to TRBJ1-1, with 8 bases fitting TRBD1. The trim removed 4 bases at V and 5 bases at J, leaving 6 bases unmatched. The CDR3 sequence is 14 residues long. Looked up from germline, CDR1 is ENHRY and CDR2 is SYGVKD. CDR3 sequence (DNA): TGTGCCATCAGTGTAAGACAGGGGAGAACTGAAGCTTTCTTT. Translation gives CAISVRQGRTEAFF.